This TCR beta chain was sequenced for a study of blood T cell repertoires in COVID-19. Authors' analysis steps: It was from reference gene primer amplification that nucleated cell counts were estimated. The table came from immunoSEQ multiplex PCR; TCRdb's copy has only in-frame clones and leaves some out. The V and J calls and clone size come from that table; D and trimming were worked out from the DNA. This sample has around 100,000 clones, with about 86% found just once. The V and J ends lost 2 bases and 4 bases, in that order; junction bases with no gene match: 4. The CDR3 has 16 residues. Per germline, CDR1 SGHTA and CDR2 FQGNSA.

Sequencing was done on a sample of peripheral blood. V and J are TRBV7-2 and TRBJ2-1; 11 bases are a match to TRBD2. The sequence was obtained from a human donor in a cohort sampled during active COVID-19. CDR3: CASSLLTSGEYNEQFF. CDR3 DNA sequence: TGTGCCAGCAGCTTACTGACTAGCGGGGAATACAATGAGCAGTTCTTC. Drawing the rest from reference TRBV7-2 and TRBJ2-1, the complete variable domain is GAGVSQSPSNKVTEKGKDVELRCDPISGHTALYWYRQSLGQGLEFLIYFQGNSAPDKSGLPSDRFSAERTGGSVSTLTIQRTQQEDSAVYLCASSLLTSGEYNEQFFGPGTRLTVL.